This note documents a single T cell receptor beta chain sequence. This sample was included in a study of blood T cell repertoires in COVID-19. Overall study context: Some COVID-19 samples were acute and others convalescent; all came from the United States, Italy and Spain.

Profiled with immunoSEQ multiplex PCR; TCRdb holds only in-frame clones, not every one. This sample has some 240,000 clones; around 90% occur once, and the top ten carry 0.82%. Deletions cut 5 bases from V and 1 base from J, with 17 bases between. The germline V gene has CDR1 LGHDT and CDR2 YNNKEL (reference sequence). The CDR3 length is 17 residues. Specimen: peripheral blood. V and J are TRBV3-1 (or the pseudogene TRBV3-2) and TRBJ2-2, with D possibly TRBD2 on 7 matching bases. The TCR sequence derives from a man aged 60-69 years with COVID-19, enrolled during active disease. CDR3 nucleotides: TGTGCCAGCAGCTTCTCCTTCGGGGGGCGGAACACCGGGGAGCTGTTTTTT. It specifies CASSFSFGGRNTGELFF.